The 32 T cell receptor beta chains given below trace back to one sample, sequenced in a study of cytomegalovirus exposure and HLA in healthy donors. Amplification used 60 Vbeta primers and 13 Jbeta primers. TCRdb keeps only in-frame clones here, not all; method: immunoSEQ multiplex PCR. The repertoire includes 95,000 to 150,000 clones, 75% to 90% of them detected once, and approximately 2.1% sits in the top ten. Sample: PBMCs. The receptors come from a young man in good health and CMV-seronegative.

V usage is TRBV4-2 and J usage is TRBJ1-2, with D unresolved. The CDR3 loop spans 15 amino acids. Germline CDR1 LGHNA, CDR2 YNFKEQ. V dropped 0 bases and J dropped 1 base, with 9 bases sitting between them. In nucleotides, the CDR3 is TGTGCCAGCAGCCAAGACGCCAGTCTTAACTATGGCTACACCTTC. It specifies CASSQDASLNYGYTF.

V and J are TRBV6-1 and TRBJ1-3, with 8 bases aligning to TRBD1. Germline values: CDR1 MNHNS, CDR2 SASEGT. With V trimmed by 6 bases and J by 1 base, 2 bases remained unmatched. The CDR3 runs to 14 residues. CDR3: CASSGDRSGNTIYF. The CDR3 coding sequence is TGTGCCAGCAGCGGGGACAGGTCTGGAAACACCATATATTTT.

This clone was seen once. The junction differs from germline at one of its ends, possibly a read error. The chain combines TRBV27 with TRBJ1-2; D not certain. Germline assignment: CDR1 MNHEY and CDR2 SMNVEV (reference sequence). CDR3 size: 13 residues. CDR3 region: CASSLNGNYGDTF. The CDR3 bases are TGTGCCAGCAGTTTAAACGGGAACTATGGCGACACCTTC.

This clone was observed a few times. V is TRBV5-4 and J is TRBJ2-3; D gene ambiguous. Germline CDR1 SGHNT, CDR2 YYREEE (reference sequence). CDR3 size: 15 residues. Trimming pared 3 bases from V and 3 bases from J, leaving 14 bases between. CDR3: CASSSGLFGTDTQYF. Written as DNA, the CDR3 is TGTGCCAGCAGCTCCGGTTTATTCGGGACAGATACGCAGTATTTT.

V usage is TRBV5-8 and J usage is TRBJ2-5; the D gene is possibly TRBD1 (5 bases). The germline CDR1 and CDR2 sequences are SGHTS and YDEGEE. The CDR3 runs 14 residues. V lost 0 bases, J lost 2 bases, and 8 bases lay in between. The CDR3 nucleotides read TGTGCCAGCAGCTTGGACAGGTTTCAAGAGACCCAGTACTTC. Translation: CASSLDRFQETQYF.

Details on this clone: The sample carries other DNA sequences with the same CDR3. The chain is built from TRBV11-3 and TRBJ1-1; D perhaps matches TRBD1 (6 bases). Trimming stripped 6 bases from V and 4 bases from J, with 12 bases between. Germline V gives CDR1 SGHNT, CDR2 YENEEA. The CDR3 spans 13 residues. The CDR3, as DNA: TGTGCCAGCAGGGGGCAGGGGACCACTGAAGCTTTCTTT. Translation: CASRGQGTTEAFF.

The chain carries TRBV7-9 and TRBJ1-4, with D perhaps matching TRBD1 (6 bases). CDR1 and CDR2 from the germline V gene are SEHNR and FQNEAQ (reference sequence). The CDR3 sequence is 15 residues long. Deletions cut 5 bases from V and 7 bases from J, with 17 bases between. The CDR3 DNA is TGTGCCAGCAGCGATATTAGGGGAGGGGGTGAAAAACTGTTTTTT. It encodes CASSDIRGGGEKLFF.

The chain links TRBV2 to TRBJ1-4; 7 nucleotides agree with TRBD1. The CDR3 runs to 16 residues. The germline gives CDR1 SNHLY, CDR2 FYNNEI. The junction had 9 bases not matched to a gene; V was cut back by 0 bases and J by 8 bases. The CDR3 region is CASSEADRDAYEKLFF. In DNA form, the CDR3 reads TGTGCCAGCAGTGAAGCTGACAGGGATGCCTACGAAAAACTGTTTTTT.

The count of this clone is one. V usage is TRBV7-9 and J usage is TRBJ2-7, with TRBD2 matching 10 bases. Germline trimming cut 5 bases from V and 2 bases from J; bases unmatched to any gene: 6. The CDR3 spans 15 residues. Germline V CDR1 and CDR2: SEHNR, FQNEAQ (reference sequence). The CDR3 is CASSPLAGAPYEQYF. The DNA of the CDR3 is TGTGCCAGCAGCCCTCTAGCGGGGGCCCCCTACGAGCAGTACTTC.

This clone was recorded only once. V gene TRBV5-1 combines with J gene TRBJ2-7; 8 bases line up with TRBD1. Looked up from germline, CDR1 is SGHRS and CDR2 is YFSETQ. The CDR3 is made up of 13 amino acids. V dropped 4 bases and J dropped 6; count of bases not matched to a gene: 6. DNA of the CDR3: TGCGCCAGCAGCGAGGGACAGGTCCGCGAGCAGTACTTC. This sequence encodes CASSEGQVREQYF. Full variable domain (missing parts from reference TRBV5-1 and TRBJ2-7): KAGVTQTPRYLIKTRGQQVTLSCSPISGHRSVSWYQQTPGQGLQFLFEYFSETQRNKGNFPGRFSGRQFSNSRSEMNVSTLELGDSALYLCASSEGQVREQYFGPGTRLTVT.

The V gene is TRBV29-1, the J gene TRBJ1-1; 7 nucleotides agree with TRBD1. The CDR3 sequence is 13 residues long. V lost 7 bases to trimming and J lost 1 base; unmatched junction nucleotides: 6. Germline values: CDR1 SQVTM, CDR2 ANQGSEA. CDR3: CSAGGQTNTEAFF. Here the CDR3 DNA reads TGCAGCGCTGGGGGACAGACGAACACTGAAGCTTTCTTT.

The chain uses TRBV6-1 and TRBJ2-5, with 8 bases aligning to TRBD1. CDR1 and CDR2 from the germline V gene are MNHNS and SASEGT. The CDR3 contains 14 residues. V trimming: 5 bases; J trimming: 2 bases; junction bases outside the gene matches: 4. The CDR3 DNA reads TGTGCCAGCAGTATCGGGACAGGACAAGAGACCCAGTACTTC. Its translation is CASSIGTGQETQYF.

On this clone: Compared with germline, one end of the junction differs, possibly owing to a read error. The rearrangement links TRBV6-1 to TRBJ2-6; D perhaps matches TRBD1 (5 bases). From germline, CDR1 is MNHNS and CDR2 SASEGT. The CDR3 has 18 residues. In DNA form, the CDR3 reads TGTGCCAGCAGTGAAGGATGGGTCGGCGGCCGTGGGGCCAACGGCCTGACTTTC. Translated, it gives CASSEGWVGGRGANGLTF.

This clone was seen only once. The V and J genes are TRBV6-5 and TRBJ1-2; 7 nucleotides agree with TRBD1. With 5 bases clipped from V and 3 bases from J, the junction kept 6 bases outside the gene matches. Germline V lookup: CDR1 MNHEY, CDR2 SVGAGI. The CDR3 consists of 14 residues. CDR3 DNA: TGTGCCAGCAGTATTAAGACAGGGTACTATGGCTACACCTTC. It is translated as CASSIKTGYYGYTF.

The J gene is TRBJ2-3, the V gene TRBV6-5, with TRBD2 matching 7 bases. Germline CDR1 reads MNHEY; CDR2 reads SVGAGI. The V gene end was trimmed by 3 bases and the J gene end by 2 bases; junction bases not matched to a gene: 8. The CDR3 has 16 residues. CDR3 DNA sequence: TGTGCCAGCAGTTATTTTCGTAGCGGGCCCACAGATACGCAGTATTTT. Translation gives CASSYFRSGPTDTQYF.

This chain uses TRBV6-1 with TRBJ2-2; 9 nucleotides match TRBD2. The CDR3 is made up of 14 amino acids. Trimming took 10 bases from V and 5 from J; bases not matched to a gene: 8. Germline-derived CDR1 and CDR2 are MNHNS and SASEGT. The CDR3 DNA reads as TGTGCCACCCATGGACTAGCGCGAACCGGGGAGCTGTTTTTT. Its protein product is CATHGLARTGELFF.

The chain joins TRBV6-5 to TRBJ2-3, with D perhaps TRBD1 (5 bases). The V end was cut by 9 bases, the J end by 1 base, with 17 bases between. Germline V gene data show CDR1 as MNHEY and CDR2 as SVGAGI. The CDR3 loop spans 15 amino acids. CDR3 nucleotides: TGTGCCAGACCAAAAGGGCAGGGTTGCACAGATACGCAGTATTTT. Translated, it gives CARPKGQGCTDTQYF.

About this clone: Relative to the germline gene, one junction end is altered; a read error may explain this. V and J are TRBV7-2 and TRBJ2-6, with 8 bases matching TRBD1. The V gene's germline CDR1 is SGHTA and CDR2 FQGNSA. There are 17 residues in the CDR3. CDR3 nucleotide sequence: TGTGCCAGCAGCTTAGGCGCAGGGGGGCAGGGGGCCAACGGCCTGACTTTC. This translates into CASSLGAGGQGANGLTF.

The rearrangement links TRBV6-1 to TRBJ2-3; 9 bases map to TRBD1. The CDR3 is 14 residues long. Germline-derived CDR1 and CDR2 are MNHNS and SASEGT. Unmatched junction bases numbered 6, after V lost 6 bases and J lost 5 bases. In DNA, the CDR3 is TGTGCCAGCAGGGCAGACAGGGGGGGAGATACGCAGTATTTT. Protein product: CASRADRGGDTQYF.

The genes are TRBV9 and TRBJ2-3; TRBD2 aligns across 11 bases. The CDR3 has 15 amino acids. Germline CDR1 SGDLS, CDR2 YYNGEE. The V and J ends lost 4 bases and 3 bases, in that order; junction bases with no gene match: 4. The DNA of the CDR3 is TGTGCCAGCAGCTTGCCTAGCGGGGGGACAGATACGCAGTATTTT. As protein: CASSLPSGGTDTQYF.

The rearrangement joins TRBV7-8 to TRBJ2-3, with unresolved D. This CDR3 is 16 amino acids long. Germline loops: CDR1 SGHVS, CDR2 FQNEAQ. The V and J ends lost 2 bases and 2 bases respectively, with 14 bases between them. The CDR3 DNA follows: TGTGCCAGCAGCTTAAGTCGGGTACTAATCACAGATACGCAGTATTTT. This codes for CASSLSRVLITDTQYF. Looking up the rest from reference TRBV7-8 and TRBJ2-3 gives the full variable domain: GAGVSQSPRYKVAKRGQDVALRCDPISGHVSLFWYQQALGQGPEFLTYFQNEAQLDKSGLPSDRFFAERPEGSVSTLKIQRTQQEDSAVYLCASSLSRVLITDTQYFGPGTRLTVL.

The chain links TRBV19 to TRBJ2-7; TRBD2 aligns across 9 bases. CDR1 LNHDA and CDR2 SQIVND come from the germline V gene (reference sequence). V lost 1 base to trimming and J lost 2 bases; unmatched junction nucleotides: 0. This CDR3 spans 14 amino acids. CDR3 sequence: CASSIVAGAYEQYF. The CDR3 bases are TGTGCCAGTAGTATAGTAGCGGGGGCCTACGAGCAGTACTTC.

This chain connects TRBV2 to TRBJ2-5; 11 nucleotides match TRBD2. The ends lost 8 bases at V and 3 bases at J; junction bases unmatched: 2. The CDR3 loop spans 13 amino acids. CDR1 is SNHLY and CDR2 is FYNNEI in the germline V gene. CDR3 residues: CASQLAGEETQYF. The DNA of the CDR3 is TGTGCCAGCCAACTAGCGGGGGAAGAGACCCAGTACTTC.

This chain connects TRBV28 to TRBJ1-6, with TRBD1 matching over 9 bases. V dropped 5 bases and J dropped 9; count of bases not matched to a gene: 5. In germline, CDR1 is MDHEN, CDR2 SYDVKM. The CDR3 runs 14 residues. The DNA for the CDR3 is TGTGCCAGCAGTGTACAGGGGGCAGGTTCACCCCTCCACTTT. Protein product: CASSVQGAGSPLHF.

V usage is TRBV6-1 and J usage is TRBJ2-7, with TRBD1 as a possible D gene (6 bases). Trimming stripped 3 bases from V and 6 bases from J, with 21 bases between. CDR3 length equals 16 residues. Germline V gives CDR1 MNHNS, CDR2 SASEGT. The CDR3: CASSDLLGGRPSEQYF. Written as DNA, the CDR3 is TGTGCCAGCAGTGACCTCCTTGGGGGCCGTCCGAGCGAGCAGTACTTC.

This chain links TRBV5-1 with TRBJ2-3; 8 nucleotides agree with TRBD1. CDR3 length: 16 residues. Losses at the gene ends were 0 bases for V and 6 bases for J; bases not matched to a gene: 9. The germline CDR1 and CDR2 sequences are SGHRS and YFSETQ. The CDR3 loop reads CASSLGGTGSPDTQYF. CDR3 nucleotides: TGCGCCAGCAGCTTGGGTGGGACAGGATCCCCGGATACGCAGTATTTT.

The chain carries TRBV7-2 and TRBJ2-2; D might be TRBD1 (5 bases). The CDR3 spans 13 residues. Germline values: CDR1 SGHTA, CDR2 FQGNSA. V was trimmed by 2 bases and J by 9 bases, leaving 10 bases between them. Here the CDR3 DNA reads TGTGCCAGCAGCTTACAGGGAAACCGGGAGCTGTTTTTT. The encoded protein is CASSLQGNRELFF.

In DNA, the CDR3 is TGTGCCAGCAGTTACGGTTCGGGGGATCAGCCCCAGCATTTT. It is translated as CASSYGSGDQPQHF. The J gene is TRBJ1-5, the V gene TRBV6-6, with a tentative D call TRBD1 (5 bases). V lost 2 bases and J 5 bases, leaving 10 bases between the germline ends. From germline, CDR1 is MNHNY and CDR2 SVGAGI (reference sequence). This CDR3 contains 14 residues.

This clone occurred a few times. As DNA, the CDR3 is TGTGCCAGCAGTGCCCCTACAGAGGGGGAAGGGAATGAGCAGTTCTTC. It yields the protein CASSAPTEGEGNEQFF. This rearrangement joins TRBV25-1 to TRBJ2-1; perhaps TRBD1 as D (6 bases). The CDR3 contains 16 residues. Trimming pared 4 bases from V and 7 bases from J, leaving 20 bases between. CDR1 is MGHDK, CDR2 SYGVNS, per germline. Combining the CDR3 with reference TRBV25-1 and TRBJ2-1 gives the whole variable domain EADIYQTPRYLVIGTGKKITLECSQTMGHDKMYWYQQDPGMELHLIHYSYGVNSTEKGDLSSESTVSRIRTEHFPLTLESARPSHTSQYLCASSAPTEGEGNEQFFGPGTRLTVL.

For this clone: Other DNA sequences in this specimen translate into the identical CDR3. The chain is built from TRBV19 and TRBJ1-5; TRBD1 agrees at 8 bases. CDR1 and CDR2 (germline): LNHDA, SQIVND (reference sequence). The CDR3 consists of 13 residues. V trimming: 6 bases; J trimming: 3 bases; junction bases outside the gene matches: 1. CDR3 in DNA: TGTGCCAGTAGGGGACAGGTCAATCAGCCCCAGCATTTT. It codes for CASRGQVNQPQHF.

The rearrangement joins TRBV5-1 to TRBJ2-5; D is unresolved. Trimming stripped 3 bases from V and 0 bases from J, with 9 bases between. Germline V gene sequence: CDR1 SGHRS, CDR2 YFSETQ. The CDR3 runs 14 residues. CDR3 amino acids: CASSSDMYQETQYF. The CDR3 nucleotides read TGCGCCAGCAGCTCCGACATGTACCAAGAGACCCAGTACTTC.

CDR3 in DNA: TGTGCCAGCCCATCATGGGGGGGCAGTGAGCAGTTCTTC. Protein product: CASPSWGGSEQFF. V usage is TRBV2 and J usage is TRBJ2-1, with D perhaps TRBD2 (7 bases). This CDR3 spans 13 amino acids. In germline, CDR1 is SNHLY, CDR2 FYNNEI. Trimming left V 8 bases short and J 9 bases short, with 17 bases between.